A selection of T cell receptor beta chains follows, all from one sample in a study of T-cell memory formation after mild COVID-19. TCRdb reanalysed the 5' RACE reads using MiXCR and keeps one entry per CDR3 protein. The top ten hold roughly 21% of the sample, which has some 310,000 distinct CDR3 sequences, roughly 19% seen once. Material for sequencing was PBMCs or a T cell subset sorted from them (not recorded which). All receptors come from a man aged 18 to 35 who had mild COVID-19 (a few samples of this study predate the infection). Cell type and time point are not known. The CDR3 runs from the conserved cysteine through the conserved F or W. D genes are given only for firm matches. A clone size is listed for some rows: how often the clone was seen (once, few, many), or a class if it is expanded.

d_call: .
j_call: TRBJ2-3
clone_size: once
v_call: TRBV7-8
cdr3_nt: TGTGCCAGCAGCTTATACCCGGCGGGGTGGCTTTTTAGCACAGATACGCAGTATTTT
cdr3_aa: CASSLYPAGWLFSTDTQYF

d_call: .
j_call: TRBJ2-2
clone_size: .
v_call: TRBV7-3
cdr3_nt: TGTGCCAGCAGCCCGCAGGGTAGGAACACCGGGGAGCTGTTTTTT
cdr3_aa: CASSPQGRNTGELFF

d_call: .
j_call: TRBJ1-5
clone_size: few
v_call: TRBV27
cdr3_nt: TGTGCCAGCAGTTTATATACGAATAGCAATCAGCCCCAGCATTTT
cdr3_aa: CASSLYTNSNQPQHF

d_call: .
j_call: TRBJ1-1
clone_size: .
v_call: TRBV4-1
cdr3_nt: TGCGCCAGCAGCCTAACCCCAGAGACTGAAGCTTTCTTT
cdr3_aa: CASSLTPETEAFF

d_call: .
j_call: TRBJ2-3
clone_size: few
v_call: TRBV6-5
cdr3_nt: TGTGCCAGCAGTTACTCCGGGGGAAGCACAGATACGCAGTATTTT
cdr3_aa: CASSYSGGSTDTQYF

d_call: .
j_call: TRBJ1-6
clone_size: few
v_call: TRBV4-1
cdr3_nt: TGCGCCAGCAGCCAATCCGCCGGGGTGGCAATTTCACCCCTCCACTTT
cdr3_aa: CASSQSAGVAISPLHF

d_call: TRBD1
j_call: TRBJ1-5
clone_size: .
v_call: TRBV7-2
cdr3_nt: TGTGCCAGCAGCCCAGGGACAGCATATAGCAATCAGCCCCAGCATTTT
cdr3_aa: CASSPGTAYSNQPQHF

d_call: .
j_call: TRBJ1-2
clone_size: once
v_call: TRBV20-1
cdr3_nt: TGCAGTGCGGTGGGAAATGGCTACACCTTC
cdr3_aa: CSAVGNGYTF

d_call: TRBD1
j_call: TRBJ1-1
clone_size: .
v_call: TRBV12-3/TRBV12-4
cdr3_nt: TGTGCCAGCTCATCAGGGGGCTCGACCACCACTGAAGCTTTCTTT
cdr3_aa: CASSSGGSTTTEAFF

d_call: .
j_call: TRBJ2-7
clone_size: .
v_call: TRBV7-3
cdr3_nt: TGTGCCAGCAGCTTACTTGGACAGCCGAGGCACGAGCAGTACTTC
cdr3_aa: CASSLLGQPRHEQYF

d_call: .
j_call: TRBJ1-1
clone_size: .
v_call: TRBV5-1
cdr3_nt: TGCGCCAGCAGCGACGGGGGTAGGGCTTTCTTT
cdr3_aa: CASSDGGRAFF

d_call: TRBD1
j_call: TRBJ1-3
clone_size: few
v_call: TRBV12-3/TRBV12-4
cdr3_nt: TGTGCCAGCAGAATTGATTTTGGGACAGTCTCTGGAAACACCATATATTTT
cdr3_aa: CASRIDFGTVSGNTIYF

d_call: .
j_call: TRBJ2-3
clone_size: .
v_call: TRBV5-1
cdr3_nt: TGCGCCAGCAGCTTGGCCGGACCGCTAGGCACAGATACGCAGTATTTT
cdr3_aa: CASSLAGPLGTDTQYF

d_call: TRBD2
j_call: TRBJ2-4
clone_size: .
v_call: TRBV3-1
cdr3_nt: TGTGCCAGCAGCCAAGCCAGCGGGGGGGAGTACTTC
cdr3_aa: CASSQASGGEYF

d_call: .
j_call: TRBJ1-5
clone_size: many
v_call: TRBV27
cdr3_nt: TGTGCCAGCAGTTTTGGGGGCAATCAGCCCCAGCATTTT
cdr3_aa: CASSFGGNQPQHF

d_call: TRBD1
j_call: TRBJ1-1
clone_size: few
v_call: TRBV7-9
cdr3_nt: TGTGCCAGCAGCTTTCGGACAGGGTGGGACACTGAAGCTTTCTTT
cdr3_aa: CASSFRTGWDTEAFF

d_call: .
j_call: TRBJ1-1
clone_size: .
v_call: TRBV29-1
cdr3_nt: TGCAGCCCCTCTCGTAGGGTTCAAGCTTTCTTT
cdr3_aa: CSPSRRVQAFF

d_call: .
j_call: TRBJ1-6
clone_size: few
v_call: TRBV15
cdr3_nt: TGTGCCACCAGCAGAGATAGGGGGGAGGGATCACCCCTCCACTTT
cdr3_aa: CATSRDRGEGSPLHF

d_call: TRBD1
j_call: TRBJ1-6
clone_size: .
v_call: TRBV4-3
cdr3_nt: TGCGCCAGCAGCCAAGAGCGGCAGGGGGTAGGGAATAATTCACCCCTCCACTTT
cdr3_aa: CASSQERQGVGNNSPLHF

d_call: .
j_call: TRBJ2-7
clone_size: few
v_call: TRBV10-3
cdr3_nt: TGTGCCATCAGTAGCCAGGATTACGAGCAGTACTTC
cdr3_aa: CAISSQDYEQYF

d_call: .
j_call: TRBJ1-2
clone_size: .
v_call: TRBV6-5
cdr3_nt: TGTGCCAGCAGGCCAGGGAGTGGTAATGGCTACACCTTC
cdr3_aa: CASRPGSGNGYTF

d_call: TRBD1
j_call: TRBJ2-5
clone_size: .
v_call: TRBV18
cdr3_nt: TGTGCCAGCGAGAAGACAGGGGCCGAGACCCAGTACTTC
cdr3_aa: CASEKTGAETQYF